The following is a T cell receptor (beta chain) sequence with its context. Its specificity is unknown. The data stem from a study of CXCR3-negative and CXCR3-positive naive CD8 T cells. Study findings and constraints: Sequencing showed both naive subsets with comparably high diversity, and memory CD8+ cells much lower. Greater hydrophobicity was found in TRB CDR3s of CXCR3-positive naive cells than of CXCR3-negative naive cells. TRBV-TRBJ usage was similar across naive CXCR3 subsets but distinct in memory cells.

All TRB cDNA libraries came from 5' RACE performed with UMI labels. TCRdb reprocessed the 5' RACE reads and keeps a single row for each CDR3 protein, giving no DNA. The sample spans 130,000 to 150,000 distinct CDR3 sequences; the ten largest clones claim 0.25% to 0.3%. The CDR3 has 14 residues. Germline CDR1 and CDR2: DFQATT and SNEGSKA (reference sequence). This sequence joins TRBV20-1 and TRBJ2-1; as DNA is missing, the TRBD1 call by TCRdb cannot be tested. The material sequenced was naive CXCR3+ CD8+ T cells from blood. Sample subset: CD45RO-CCR7+CD27+CD95- naive CD8+ T cells expressing CXCR3 (TNR3+). The sequence came from a human donor in good health. Some clones in this sample may be carry-over from other donors' samples. The CDR3 reads CSATDTRSYNEQFF.